Listed below are T cell receptor beta chains from one sample, sequenced in a study of Graves' ophthalmopathy and Graves' hyperthyroidism. One entry per CDR3 protein, called by TCRdb with MiXCR from the multiplex PCR reads. The profile covers about 1.2 million distinct CDR3 sequences, with less than 45% appearing a single time and approximately 12% taken by the ten largest. The material sequenced was peripheral blood or thyroid tissue (not recorded which). Receptor source: an adult man with Graves' hyperthyroidism. CDR3s include the opening cysteine and the closing phenylalanine or tryptophan. A D gene is named only where the DNA matches it firmly. A row's size may be missing; if present it is once, few, many or a size class.

v_call: TRBV5-1; j_call: TRBJ1-6; d_call: .; clone_size: few; cdr3_nt: TGCGCCAGCAGGACCGGGACGGAGGTCAATTCACCCCTCCACTTT; cdr3_aa: CASRTGTEVNSPLHF
v_call: TRBV12-3/TRBV12-4; j_call: TRBJ1-4; d_call: .; clone_size: many; cdr3_nt: TGTGCCAGCAGCCCCCGGACAGCCACTAATGAAAAACTGTTTTTT; cdr3_aa: CASSPRTATNEKLFF
v_call: TRBV10-3; j_call: TRBJ2-6; d_call: TRBD2; clone_size: .; cdr3_nt: TGTGCCATCAGAATAGCGGGGACGAACACCGGGGCCAACGTCCTGACTTTC; cdr3_aa: CAIRIAGTNTGANVLTF
v_call: TRBV5-1; j_call: TRBJ1-1; d_call: .; clone_size: many; cdr3_nt: TGCGCCAGCAGCATTACAGTGGATGGAACTGAAGCTTTCTTT; cdr3_aa: CASSITVDGTEAFF
v_call: TRBV24-1; j_call: TRBJ1-1; d_call: .; clone_size: few; cdr3_nt: TGTGCCACCAGTGACCTGGACAGACTGAACACTGAAGCTTTCTTT; cdr3_aa: CATSDLDRLNTEAFF
v_call: TRBV7-2; j_call: TRBJ1-1; d_call: .; clone_size: few; cdr3_nt: TGTGCCAGCATCCTTTACCGTCTTGAAGCTTTCTTT; cdr3_aa: CASILYRLEAFF
v_call: TRBV2; j_call: TRBJ1-5; d_call: TRBD1; clone_size: many; cdr3_nt: TGTGCCAGCACGCAGGGACAGAGAAATAATCAGCCCCAGCATTTT; cdr3_aa: CASTQGQRNNQPQHF
v_call: TRBV6-2/TRBV6-3; j_call: TRBJ1-1; d_call: .; clone_size: .; cdr3_nt: TGTGCCAGCAGTTACGGGGGTCTAGAAGCTTTCTTT; cdr3_aa: CASSYGGLEAFF
v_call: TRBV5-1; j_call: TRBJ1-1; d_call: .; clone_size: many; cdr3_nt: TGCGCCAGCAGCTTCAGGACCTCGAACACTGAAGCTTTCTTT; cdr3_aa: CASSFRTSNTEAFF
v_call: TRBV11-2; j_call: TRBJ2-7; d_call: TRBD1; clone_size: .; cdr3_nt: TGTGCCAGCAGTTTCGGGACAGGGGAAGGGTACGAGCAGTACTTC; cdr3_aa: CASSFGTGEGYEQYF
v_call: TRBV6-4; j_call: TRBJ1-2; d_call: TRBD1; clone_size: many; cdr3_nt: TGTGCCAGCAGTGACTTAGGGACAGGGGGCAAAAGGGACTATGGCTACACCTTC; cdr3_aa: CASSDLGTGGKRDYGYTF
v_call: TRBV6-6; j_call: TRBJ1-2; d_call: .; clone_size: many; cdr3_nt: TGTGCCAGCAGGGGGGACATCTCCTATGGCTACACCTTC; cdr3_aa: CASRGDISYGYTF
v_call: TRBV19; j_call: TRBJ1-3; d_call: .; clone_size: many; cdr3_nt: TGTGCCAGTAATGTACAGGGATCTGGAAACACCATATATTTT; cdr3_aa: CASNVQGSGNTIYF
v_call: TRBV19; j_call: TRBJ1-1; d_call: .; clone_size: many; cdr3_nt: TGTGCCAGCCAAAGGGGGGTCTTGAACACTGAAGCTTTCTTT; cdr3_aa: CASQRGVLNTEAFF
v_call: TRBV7-3; j_call: TRBJ2-5; d_call: TRBD2; clone_size: .; cdr3_nt: TGTGCCAGCAGCTTAATGGTCCTAGCGGGTCAAGAGACCCAGTACTTC; cdr3_aa: CASSLMVLAGQETQYF
v_call: TRBV20-1; j_call: TRBJ1-5; d_call: .; clone_size: .; cdr3_nt: TGCAGTGCCCGTCGGACAGCTCTTTATAGCAATCAGCCCCAGCATTTT; cdr3_aa: CSARRTALYSNQPQHF
v_call: TRBV2; j_call: TRBJ1-2; d_call: TRBD1; clone_size: few; cdr3_nt: TGTGCCAGCAGTGGTCGGACAGGGCCTAACTATGGCTACACCTTC; cdr3_aa: CASSGRTGPNYGYTF
v_call: TRBV24-1; j_call: TRBJ2-1; d_call: TRBD1; clone_size: .; cdr3_nt: TGTGCCACCAGTGATCCGGGACAGACAATGGGCAATGAGCAGTTCTTC; cdr3_aa: CATSDPGQTMGNEQFF
v_call: TRBV6-6; j_call: TRBJ1-1; d_call: .; clone_size: few; cdr3_nt: TGTGCCAGCAGTGAACTTAGCAGAAGGAACACTGAAGCTTTCTTT; cdr3_aa: CASSELSRRNTEAFF
v_call: TRBV7-2; j_call: TRBJ2-7; d_call: .; clone_size: .; cdr3_nt: TGTGCCAGCAGACTCCGGACAGACCAAATCACCTACGAGCAGTACTTC; cdr3_aa: CASRLRTDQITYEQYF
v_call: TRBV29-1; j_call: TRBJ1-5; d_call: .; clone_size: many; cdr3_nt: TGCAGCGTTGAATCCTGGGACGGGGGCAATCAGCCCCAGCATTTT; cdr3_aa: CSVESWDGGNQPQHF
v_call: TRBV5-8; j_call: TRBJ1-1; d_call: TRBD1; clone_size: .; cdr3_nt: TGTGCCAGCAGCTCGGACAGGGTGCCTGAAGCTTTCTTT; cdr3_aa: CASSSDRVPEAFF
v_call: TRBV7-9; j_call: TRBJ2-1; d_call: TRBD1; clone_size: once; cdr3_nt: TGTGCCAGTGGTGACAGGGCTAGCAATGAGCAGTTCTTC; cdr3_aa: CASGDRASNEQFF
v_call: TRBV20-1; j_call: TRBJ1-5; d_call: .; clone_size: many; cdr3_nt: TGCAGTGCTAGTTCCTTATATCGCAATCAGCCCCAGCATTTT; cdr3_aa: CSASSLYRNQPQHF
v_call: TRBV15; j_call: TRBJ2-7; d_call: .; clone_size: few; cdr3_nt: TGTGCCACCAGCAGCTTACAGGGTCAGCAGTACTTC; cdr3_aa: CATSSLQGQQYF
v_call: TRBV14; j_call: TRBJ1-5; d_call: .; clone_size: many; cdr3_nt: TGTGCCAGCAGCCTCAGAACCGATCAGCCCCAGCATTTT; cdr3_aa: CASSLRTDQPQHF
v_call: TRBV7-2; j_call: TRBJ2-2; d_call: .; clone_size: many; cdr3_nt: TGTGCCAGCAGCTTAGGGCCTAGTCGCGGGGAGCTGTTTTTT; cdr3_aa: CASSLGPSRGELFF
v_call: TRBV7-2; j_call: TRBJ2-1; d_call: TRBD2; clone_size: .; cdr3_nt: TGTGCCAGCAGCCTTGGGCTAGCGGGGGGTAAGCAGTTCTTC; cdr3_aa: CASSLGLAGGKQFF
v_call: TRBV12-3/TRBV12-4; j_call: TRBJ2-7; d_call: TRBD2; clone_size: .; cdr3_nt: TGTGCCAGCAGCCTAGCGGGAGATCGCTACGAGCAGTACTTC; cdr3_aa: CASSLAGDRYEQYF
v_call: TRBV19; j_call: TRBJ1-2; d_call: TRBD1; clone_size: .; cdr3_nt: TGTGCCAGTAGTAGAGACAGGGGGGACTTTTATGGCTACACCTTC; cdr3_aa: CASSRDRGDFYGYTF
v_call: TRBV4-3; j_call: TRBJ1-5; d_call: .; clone_size: many; cdr3_nt: TGCGCCAGCAGCCAGGAACAGAGCACGGGGCCCCAGCATTTT; cdr3_aa: CASSQEQSTGPQHF
v_call: TRBV9; j_call: TRBJ2-7; d_call: TRBD2; clone_size: .; cdr3_nt: TGTGCCAGCAGCGTAGGGCTCGTAGCGGGAATCTTCGAGCAGTACTTC; cdr3_aa: CASSVGLVAGIFEQYF
v_call: TRBV10-3; j_call: TRBJ1-6; d_call: .; clone_size: .; cdr3_nt: TGTGCCATCAGAGGGTTCCATTCACCCCTCCACTTT; cdr3_aa: CAIRGFHSPLHF
v_call: TRBV2; j_call: TRBJ2-7; d_call: TRBD1; clone_size: .; cdr3_nt: TGTGCCAGCAGTGAAGGACAGGGGTTCGACGAGCAGTACTTC; cdr3_aa: CASSEGQGFDEQYF
v_call: TRBV15; j_call: TRBJ1-6; d_call: TRBD1; clone_size: .; cdr3_nt: TGTGCCACCAGCACCCAGGACAGGGGCGATAATTCACCCCTCCACTTT; cdr3_aa: CATSTQDRGDNSPLHF
v_call: TRBV28; j_call: TRBJ1-5; d_call: .; clone_size: few; cdr3_nt: TGTGCCAGCAGTTTATTCAGGGATCAGCCCCAGCATTTT; cdr3_aa: CASSLFRDQPQHF
v_call: TRBV4-3; j_call: TRBJ1-5; d_call: .; clone_size: many; cdr3_nt: TGCGCCAGCAGCCAAGATCGGACGGATATGTCCCAGCATTTT; cdr3_aa: CASSQDRTDMSQHF
v_call: TRBV10-3; j_call: TRBJ2-2; d_call: TRBD2; clone_size: .; cdr3_nt: TGTGCCATCAACGGGGCTGCGGGAGGAGGCGGGGAGCTGTTTTTT; cdr3_aa: CAINGAAGGGGELFF
v_call: TRBV10-2; j_call: TRBJ1-5; d_call: .; clone_size: .; cdr3_nt: TGCGCCAGCAGTGAGGACGGCATGAACAGGATCAATCAGCCCCAGCATTTT; cdr3_aa: CASSEDGMNRINQPQHF
v_call: TRBV9; j_call: TRBJ1-4; d_call: .; clone_size: .; cdr3_nt: TGTGCCAGCAGCGTAGACGGATCCCGCGAAAAACTGTTTTTT; cdr3_aa: CASSVDGSREKLFF
v_call: TRBV27; j_call: TRBJ2-3; d_call: TRBD1; clone_size: .; cdr3_nt: TGTGCCAGCAGTTTAGGGACAGACTACACAGATACGCAGTATTTT; cdr3_aa: CASSLGTDYTDTQYF
v_call: TRBV5-1; j_call: TRBJ2-5; d_call: TRBD2; clone_size: many; cdr3_nt: TGCGCCAGCAGCGAAGGAGGACTAGCGGGGGTTGAGACCCAGTACTTC; cdr3_aa: CASSEGGLAGVETQYF
v_call: TRBV4-3; j_call: TRBJ1-5; d_call: .; clone_size: few; cdr3_nt: TGCGCCAGCAGCCAAGACAGACAGATTAATCAGCCCCAGCATTTT; cdr3_aa: CASSQDRQINQPQHF
v_call: TRBV25-1; j_call: TRBJ2-6; d_call: .; clone_size: many; cdr3_nt: TGTGCCAGCAGTGCCGCCCTGGGGGGGGCCCTCAATTACGCCTCTGGGGCCAACGTCCTGACTTTC; cdr3_aa: CASSAALGGALNYASGANVLTF
v_call: TRBV12-3/TRBV12-4; j_call: TRBJ2-7; d_call: TRBD2; clone_size: few; cdr3_nt: TGTGCCAGCAGCTCCTATAGCGGGAGCAAAATGACCACCTACGAGCAGTACTTC; cdr3_aa: CASSSYSGSKMTTYEQYF
v_call: TRBV19; j_call: TRBJ1-5; d_call: TRBD1; clone_size: .; cdr3_nt: TGTGCCAGTACTCCAGGGGGGGGGCGACAGCCCCAGCATTTT; cdr3_aa: CASTPGGGRQPQHF
v_call: TRBV28; j_call: TRBJ2-7; d_call: TRBD1; clone_size: few; cdr3_nt: TGTGCCAGCAGTCCCCGGACAGGGCGCGAGCAGTACTTC; cdr3_aa: CASSPRTGREQYF
v_call: TRBV14; j_call: TRBJ2-7; d_call: .; clone_size: few; cdr3_nt: TGTGCCAGCAGCCAAGATTTGTTGTCCTCCACCTACGAGCAGTACTTC; cdr3_aa: CASSQDLLSSTYEQYF
v_call: TRBV25-1; j_call: TRBJ1-1; d_call: .; clone_size: .; cdr3_nt: TGTGCCAGCAGTGATTGGACGGGGTACGGGAACACTGAAGCTTTCTTT; cdr3_aa: CASSDWTGYGNTEAFF
v_call: TRBV2; j_call: TRBJ2-7; d_call: .; clone_size: many; cdr3_nt: TGTGCCAGCAGGAGGGACAAGTCCTACGAGCAGTACTTC; cdr3_aa: CASRRDKSYEQYF
v_call: TRBV20-1; j_call: TRBJ2-7; d_call: TRBD1; clone_size: .; cdr3_nt: TGCAGTGCCCCGAGGGCAGGGGGAGCGGACGAGCAGTACTTC; cdr3_aa: CSAPRAGGADEQYF
v_call: TRBV11-2; j_call: TRBJ2-3; d_call: TRBD2; clone_size: .; cdr3_nt: TGTGCCAGTGATAGCGGGAGCACAGATACGCAGTATTTT; cdr3_aa: CASDSGSTDTQYF
v_call: TRBV19; j_call: TRBJ1-5; d_call: TRBD1; clone_size: .; cdr3_nt: TGTGCCAGTTCTAGGACAGGGGCCTACGAGCATTTT; cdr3_aa: CASSRTGAYEHF
v_call: TRBV7-8; j_call: TRBJ2-7; d_call: .; clone_size: many; cdr3_nt: TGTGCCAGCAGCGCCCCCGGACTCCACGAGCAGTACTTC; cdr3_aa: CASSAPGLHEQYF
v_call: TRBV12-3/TRBV12-4; j_call: TRBJ2-7; d_call: .; clone_size: few; cdr3_nt: TGTGCCAGCAGTTGGAGGGAAAGGGGAAACGAGCAGTACTTC; cdr3_aa: CASSWRERGNEQYF